Listed here is a single TCR beta chain. Its antigen is not identified. This sample stems from a study of early T cells in non-severe SARS-CoV-2 infection. Findings and limits, study-wide: The VDJdb matching leaned toward anti-spike CD8 responses and overlooked private and CD4 specificities.

TCRdb re-derived calls from the 5' RACE reads in MiXCR, one entry per CDR3 protein. Here the sample spans tens of thousands of distinct CDR3 sequences, 10% to 12% being singletons. This sample comprised whole blood, obtained at baseline. The source of this sequence is an adult who was a healthcare worker with PCR-confirmed SARS-CoV-2 infection or an uninfected control (not recorded which).

CDR3 coding DNA: TGTGCCAGCAGCATGGGTCATGTAGGCAATCAGCCCCAGCATTTT. This encodes CASSMGHVGNQPQHF. This chain connects TRBV27 to TRBJ1-5; D gene uncertain. Germline V gene data show CDR1 as MNHEY and CDR2 as SMNVEV (reference sequence). CDR3 length: 15 amino acids. Trimming removed 6 bases at V and 2 bases at J, with 14 bases between.